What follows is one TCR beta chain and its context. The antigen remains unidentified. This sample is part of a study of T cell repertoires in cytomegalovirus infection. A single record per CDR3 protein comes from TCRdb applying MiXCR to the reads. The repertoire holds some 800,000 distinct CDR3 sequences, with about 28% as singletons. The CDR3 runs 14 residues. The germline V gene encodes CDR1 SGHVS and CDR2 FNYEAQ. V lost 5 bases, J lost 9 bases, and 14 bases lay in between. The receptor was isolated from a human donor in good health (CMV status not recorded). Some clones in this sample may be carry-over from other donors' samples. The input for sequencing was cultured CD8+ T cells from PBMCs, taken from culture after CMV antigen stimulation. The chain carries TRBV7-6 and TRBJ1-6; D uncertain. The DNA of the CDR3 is TGTGCCAGCAGCCCCGACAATGGACGTTCACCCCTCCACTTT. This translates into CASSPDNGRSPLHF. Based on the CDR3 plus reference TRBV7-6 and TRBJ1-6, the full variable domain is GAGVSQSPRYKVTKRGQDVALRCDPISGHVSLYWYRQALGQGPEFLTYFNYEAQQDKSGLPNDRFSAERPEGSISTLTIQRTEQRDSAMYRCASSPDNGRSPLHFGNGTRLTVT.